This entry lists 5 T cell receptor beta chains sequenced from one sample in a study of blood T cell repertoires in COVID-19. TCRdb's table, derived via immunoSEQ multiplex PCR, lists solely in-frame clones and lacks some. The table has under 450,000 clones, roughly 80% seen once; the top ten hold 0.85% to 1.2%. The sample consisted of peripheral blood. Every receptor here comes from a human donor with acute or convalescent COVID-19. The donor label of this sample is uncertain.

The chain carries TRBV5-1 and TRBJ2-1; 7 bases fit TRBD2. This CDR3 is built from 16 residues. The germline gives CDR1 SGHRS, CDR2 YFSETQ. Trimming at V came to 2 bases and at J to 7 bases, leaving 12 bases not matched to a gene. CDR3 DNA sequence: TGCGCCAGCAGCTTTGGCAAGGGCGGGGGTGTTAATGAGCAGTTCTTC. This encodes CASSFGKGGGVNEQFF.

This clone showed up just once. The rearrangement uses TRBV30 and TRBJ2-7, with 9 nucleotides matching TRBD1. CDR1 GTSNPN and CDR2 SVGIG come from the germline V gene (reference sequence). V lost 0 bases to trimming and J lost 4 bases; unmatched junction nucleotides: 7. The CDR3 contains 15 residues. CDR3 protein: CAWSVRQGDLYEQYF. CDR3 DNA sequence: TGTGCCTGGAGTGTACGACAGGGGGATTTATACGAGCAGTACTTC.

The V and J genes are TRBV7-8 and TRBJ1-1, with D perhaps matching TRBD1 (6 bases). The CDR3 is made up of 16 amino acids. Germline V gene sequence: CDR1 SGHVS, CDR2 FQNEAQ. V lost 3 bases, J lost 0 bases, and 14 bases lay in between. The CDR3: CASSFYTGRLNTEAFF. In DNA form, the CDR3 reads TGTGCCAGCAGCTTCTACACAGGGCGCTTGAACACTGAAGCTTTCTTT.

The rearrangement links TRBV18 to TRBJ1-3; 8 nucleotides line up with TRBD1. Germline V gene sequence: CDR1 KGHSH, CDR2 LQKENI. The V segment lost 3 bases and the J segment 3 bases; nucleotides outside the gene matches: 4. This CDR3 has 15 residues. The CDR3 bases are TGTGCCAGCTCACCTCAGGGGGCGTTTGGAAACACCATATATTTT. This gives the protein CASSPQGAFGNTIYF.

The rearrangement links TRBV5-1 to TRBJ2-1; maybe TRBD2 (5 bases). The CDR3 covers 14 residues. The germline gives CDR1 SGHRS, CDR2 YFSETQ. The ends were cut back, 4 bases at V and 4 bases at J, with 12 bases in the middle. The CDR3 protein is CASSPPRTYNEQFF. CDR3 nucleotide sequence: TGCGCCAGCAGCCCGCCCCGGACTTACAATGAGCAGTTCTTC. Full variable domain (outside the CDR3, taken from reference TRBV5-1 and TRBJ2-1): KAGVTQTPRYLIKTRGQQVTLSCSPISGHRSVSWYQQTPGQGLQFLFEYFSETQRNKGNFPGRFSGRQFSNSRSEMNVSTLELGDSALYLCASSPPRTYNEQFFGPGTRLTVL.